This T cell receptor beta chain was observed in a study of blood T cell repertoires in COVID-19. Study in general: Samples taken during acute and convalescent COVID-19 were collected in the United States, Italy and Spain. T cells, B-cell-depleted T cells, or PBMCs provided the cDNA or gDNA that served as material.

As originally analysed: Using reference gene primer amplification, nucleated cell counts were estimated. Assay: immunoSEQ multiplex PCR; the TCRdb copy retains only in-frame clones and omits some. V and J calls and clone size are as listed in that table; D and trimming were resolved from the DNA. The sample has 90,000 to 100,000 clones, 81% seen once. The germline V gene has CDR1 SGHRS and CDR2 YFSETQ. J gave up 7 bases and V 1 base, and 10 bases lay outside the gene matches. There are 15 residues in the CDR3. The sample consisted of peripheral blood. This receptor was identified in a woman older than 75 with acute or convalescent COVID-19. The chain has TRBV5-1 and TRBJ1-2, with 7 bases fitting TRBD1. The DNA of the CDR3 is TGCGCCAGCAGCTTGTGGGGGCAGGGGGTTTCTGGCTACACCTTC. Its protein is CASSLWGQGVSGYTF.